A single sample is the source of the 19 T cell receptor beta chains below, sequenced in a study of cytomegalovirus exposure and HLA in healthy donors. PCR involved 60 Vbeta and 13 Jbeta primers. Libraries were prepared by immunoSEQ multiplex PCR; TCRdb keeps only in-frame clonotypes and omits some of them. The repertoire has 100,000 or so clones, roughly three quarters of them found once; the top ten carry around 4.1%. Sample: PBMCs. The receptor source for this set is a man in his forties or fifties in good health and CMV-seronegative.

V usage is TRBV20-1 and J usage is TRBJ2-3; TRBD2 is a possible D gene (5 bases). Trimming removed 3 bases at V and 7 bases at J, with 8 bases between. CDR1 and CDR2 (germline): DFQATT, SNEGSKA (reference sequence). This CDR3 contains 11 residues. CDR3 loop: CSASVANTQYF. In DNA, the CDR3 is TGCAGTGCTAGTGTAGCGAATACGCAGTATTTT.

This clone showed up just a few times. DNA for the CDR3: TGTGCCAGCAGCAAATTGCCGGGTATAGCTAATGAAAAACTGTTTTTT. Amino acids: CASSKLPGIANEKLFF. The J gene is TRBJ1-4, the V gene TRBV21-1. TRBV21-1 is listed as a pseudogene. The CDR3 spans 16 residues.

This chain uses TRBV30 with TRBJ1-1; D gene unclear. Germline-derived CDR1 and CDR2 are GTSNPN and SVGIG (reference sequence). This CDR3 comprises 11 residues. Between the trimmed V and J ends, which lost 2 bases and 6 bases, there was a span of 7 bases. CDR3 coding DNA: TGTGCCTGGAGTCAACGGGCTGAAGCTTTCTTT. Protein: CAWSQRAEAFF.

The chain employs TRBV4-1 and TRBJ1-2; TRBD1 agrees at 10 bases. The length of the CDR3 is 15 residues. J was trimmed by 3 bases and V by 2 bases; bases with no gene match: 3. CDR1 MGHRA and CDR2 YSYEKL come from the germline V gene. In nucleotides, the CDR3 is TGCGCCAGCAGCCAACGGGACAGGGGTGACTATGGCTACACCTTC. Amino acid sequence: CASSQRDRGDYGYTF.

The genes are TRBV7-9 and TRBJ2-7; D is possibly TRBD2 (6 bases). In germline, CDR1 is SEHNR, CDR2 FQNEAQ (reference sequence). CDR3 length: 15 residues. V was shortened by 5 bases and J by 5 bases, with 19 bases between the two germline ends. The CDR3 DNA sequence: TGTGCCAGCAGCACCCCAGGCGGGGCGACCCACGAGCAGTACTTC. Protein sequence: CASSTPGGATHEQYF.

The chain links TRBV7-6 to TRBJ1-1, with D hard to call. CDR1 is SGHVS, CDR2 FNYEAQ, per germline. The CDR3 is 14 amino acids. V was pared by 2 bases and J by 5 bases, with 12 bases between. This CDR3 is CASSLIGVGTEAFF. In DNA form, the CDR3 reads TGTGCCAGCAGCTTAATCGGGGTCGGGACTGAAGCTTTCTTT. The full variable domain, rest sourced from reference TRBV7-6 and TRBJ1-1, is GAGVSQSPRYKVTKRGQDVALRCDPISGHVSLYWYRQALGQGPEFLTYFNYEAQQDKSGLPNDRFSAERPEGSISTLTIQRTEQRDSAMYRCASSLIGVGTEAFFGQGTRLTVV.

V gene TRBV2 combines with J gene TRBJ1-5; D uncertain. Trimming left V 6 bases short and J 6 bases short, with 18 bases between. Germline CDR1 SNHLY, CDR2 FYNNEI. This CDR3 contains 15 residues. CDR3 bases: TGTGCCAGCAGCTCTGAGGGCCAACCTTCTCAGCCCCAGCATTTT. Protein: CASSSEGQPSQPQHF.

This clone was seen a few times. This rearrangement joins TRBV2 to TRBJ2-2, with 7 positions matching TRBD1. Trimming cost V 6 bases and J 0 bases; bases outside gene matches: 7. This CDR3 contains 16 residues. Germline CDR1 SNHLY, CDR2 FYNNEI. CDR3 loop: CASRPQGTANTGELFF. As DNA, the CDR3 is TGTGCCAGCAGGCCACAGGGGACCGCGAACACCGGGGAGCTGTTTTTT. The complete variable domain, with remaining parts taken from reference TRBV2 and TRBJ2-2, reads EPEVTQTPSHQVTQMGQEVILRCVPISNHLYFYWYRQILGQKVEFLVSFYNNEISEKSEIFDDQFSVERPDGSNFTLKIRSTKLEDSAMYFCASRPQGTANTGELFFGEGSRLTVL.

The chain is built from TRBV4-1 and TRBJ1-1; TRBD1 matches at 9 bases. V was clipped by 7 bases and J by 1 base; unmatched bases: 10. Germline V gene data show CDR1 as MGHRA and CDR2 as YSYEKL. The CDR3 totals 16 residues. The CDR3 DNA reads TGCGCCAGCACGCCACTAAAGACAGGGGGGAACACTGAAGCTTTCTTT. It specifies CASTPLKTGGNTEAFF.

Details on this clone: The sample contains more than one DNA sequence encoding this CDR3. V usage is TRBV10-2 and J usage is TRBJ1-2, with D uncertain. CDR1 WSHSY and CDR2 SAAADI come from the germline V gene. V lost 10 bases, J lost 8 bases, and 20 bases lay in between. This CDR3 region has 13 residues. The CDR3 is CAIMTGGGYGYTF. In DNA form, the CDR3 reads TGCGCCATTATGACGGGAGGCGGCTACGGCTACACCTTC.

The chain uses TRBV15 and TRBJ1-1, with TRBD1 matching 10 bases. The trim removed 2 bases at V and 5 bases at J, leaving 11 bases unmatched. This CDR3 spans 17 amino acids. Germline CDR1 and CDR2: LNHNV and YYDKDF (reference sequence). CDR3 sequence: CATSRLNNRDRGTEAFF. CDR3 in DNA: TGTGCCACCAGCAGACTTAATAACCGGGACAGGGGAACTGAAGCTTTCTTT.

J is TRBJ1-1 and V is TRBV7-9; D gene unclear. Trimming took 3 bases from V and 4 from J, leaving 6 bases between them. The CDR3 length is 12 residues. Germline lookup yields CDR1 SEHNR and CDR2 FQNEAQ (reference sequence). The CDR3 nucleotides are TGTGCCAGCAGCTTCGCGCCCACTGAAGCTTTCTTT. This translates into CASSFAPTEAFF.

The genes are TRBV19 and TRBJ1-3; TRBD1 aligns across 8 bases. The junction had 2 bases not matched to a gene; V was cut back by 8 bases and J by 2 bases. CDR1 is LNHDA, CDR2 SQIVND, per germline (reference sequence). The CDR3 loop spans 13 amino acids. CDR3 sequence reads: CASEDRAGNTIYF. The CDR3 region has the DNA TGTGCCAGTGAGGACAGGGCTGGAAACACCATATATTTT.

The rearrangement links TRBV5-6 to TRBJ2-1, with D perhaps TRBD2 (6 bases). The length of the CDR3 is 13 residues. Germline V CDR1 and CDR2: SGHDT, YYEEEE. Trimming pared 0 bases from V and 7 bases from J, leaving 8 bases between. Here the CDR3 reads CASSLELANEQFF. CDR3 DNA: TGTGCCAGCAGCTTGGAACTAGCAAATGAGCAGTTCTTC.

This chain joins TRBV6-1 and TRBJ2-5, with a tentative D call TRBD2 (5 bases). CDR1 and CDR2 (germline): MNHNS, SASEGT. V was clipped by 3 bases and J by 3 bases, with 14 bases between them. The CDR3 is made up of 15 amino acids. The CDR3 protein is CASSDLGLTKETQYF. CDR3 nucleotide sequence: TGTGCCAGCAGTGATTTAGGACTTACTAAAGAGACCCAGTACTTC.

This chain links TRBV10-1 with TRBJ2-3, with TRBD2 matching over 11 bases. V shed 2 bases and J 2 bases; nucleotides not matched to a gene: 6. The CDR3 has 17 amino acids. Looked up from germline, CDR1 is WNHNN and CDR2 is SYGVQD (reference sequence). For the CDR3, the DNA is TGCGCCAGCAGTGAGAATACTAGCGGGGGCTTCACAGATACGCAGTATTTT. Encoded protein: CASSENTSGGFTDTQYF.

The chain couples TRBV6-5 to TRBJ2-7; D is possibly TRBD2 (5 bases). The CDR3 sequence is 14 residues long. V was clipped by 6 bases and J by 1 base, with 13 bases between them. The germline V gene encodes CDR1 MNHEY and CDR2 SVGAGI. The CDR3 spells CASRPTLGSYEQYF. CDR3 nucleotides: TGTGCCAGCAGGCCGACACTAGGATCCTACGAGCAGTACTTC.

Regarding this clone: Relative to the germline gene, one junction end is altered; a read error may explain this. CDR3 DNA sequence: TGTTCCAGCAGCTTAGCGGGACAGAACTATGGCTACACCTTC. It codes for CSSSLAGQNYGYTF. V usage is TRBV7-9 and J usage is TRBJ1-2; 7 bases are a match to TRBD1. Germline CDR1 is SEHNR and CDR2 is FQNEAQ (reference sequence). The CDR3 totals 14 residues.

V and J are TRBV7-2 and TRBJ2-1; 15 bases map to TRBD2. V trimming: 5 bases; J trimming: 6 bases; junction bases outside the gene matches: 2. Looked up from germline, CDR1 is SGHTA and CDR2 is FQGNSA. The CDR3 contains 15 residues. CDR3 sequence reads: CASSTGLAGGNEQFF. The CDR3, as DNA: TGTGCCAGCAGCACGGGACTAGCGGGGGGCAATGAGCAGTTCTTC. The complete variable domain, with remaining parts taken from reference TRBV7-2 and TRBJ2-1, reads GAGVSQSPSNKVTEKGKDVELRCDPISGHTALYWYRQSLGQGLEFLIYFQGNSAPDKSGLPSDRFSAERTGGSVSTLTIQRTQQEDSAVYLCASSTGLAGGNEQFFGPGTRLTVL.